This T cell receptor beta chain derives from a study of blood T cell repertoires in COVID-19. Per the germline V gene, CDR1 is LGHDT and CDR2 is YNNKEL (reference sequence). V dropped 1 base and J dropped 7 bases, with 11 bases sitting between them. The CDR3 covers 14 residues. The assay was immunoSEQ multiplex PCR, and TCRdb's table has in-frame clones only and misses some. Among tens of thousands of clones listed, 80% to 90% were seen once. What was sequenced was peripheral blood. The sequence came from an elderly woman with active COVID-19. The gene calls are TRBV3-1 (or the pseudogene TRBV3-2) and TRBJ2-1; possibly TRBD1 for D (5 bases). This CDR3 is CASSQVWAGNEQFF. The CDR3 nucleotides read TGTGCCAGCAGCCAAGTTTGGGCAGGGAATGAGCAGTTCTTC.